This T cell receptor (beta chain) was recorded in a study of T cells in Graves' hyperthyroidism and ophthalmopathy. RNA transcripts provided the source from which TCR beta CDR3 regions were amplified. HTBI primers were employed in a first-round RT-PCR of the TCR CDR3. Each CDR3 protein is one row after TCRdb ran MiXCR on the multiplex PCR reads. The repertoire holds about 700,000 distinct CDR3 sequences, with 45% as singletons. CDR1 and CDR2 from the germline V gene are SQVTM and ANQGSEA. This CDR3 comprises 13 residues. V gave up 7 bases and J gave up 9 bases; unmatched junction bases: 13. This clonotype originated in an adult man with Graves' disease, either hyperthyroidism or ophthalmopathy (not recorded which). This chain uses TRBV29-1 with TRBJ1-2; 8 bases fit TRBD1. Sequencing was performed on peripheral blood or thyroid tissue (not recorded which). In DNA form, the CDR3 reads TGCAGCGCGCATCACAGGGGGAGGGCTAGCTACACCTTC. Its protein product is CSAHHRGRASYTF.